This T cell receptor (beta chain) was obtained from a study of blood T cell repertoires in COVID-19. For the study at large: The study drew acute and convalescent COVID-19 samples from the United States, Italy and Spain.

Sequencing used immunoSEQ multiplex PCR; TCRdb keeps in-frame clones, though not all of them. The sample holds about 180,000 clones, 60% to 80% seen once. CDR1 LGHNA and CDR2 YNFKEQ come from the germline V gene. With 0 bases removed from V and 2 bases from J, the gap between germline ends came to 9 bases. This CDR3 region has 15 residues. This chain links TRBV4-2 with TRBJ2-3; the D is unclear. Material for sequencing was peripheral blood. This TCR came from a woman aged 65 to 85 with acute or convalescent COVID-19. The CDR3 DNA sequence: TGTGCCAGCAGCCAAGATCGCGAGATCACAGATACGCAGTATTTT. Amino acids: CASSQDREITDTQYF.